These 32 T cell receptor beta chains share one sample of origin, sequenced in a study of blood T cell repertoires in COVID-19. Produced via immunoSEQ multiplex PCR; TCRdb's table is partial and in-frame only. This table has 70,000 to 80,000 clones, roughly three quarters appearing once. The sample comprised peripheral blood. The receptors come from a human donor in a cohort sampled during active COVID-19.

The rearrangement joins TRBV18 to TRBJ2-7, with TRBD1 as a possible D gene (5 bases). Trimming shortened V by 2 bases and J by 2 bases, and 13 bases separated the two germline ends. CDR1 is KGHSH, CDR2 LQKENI, per germline. The CDR3 consists of 15 residues. CDR3 protein: CASSPSQGAAYEQYV. CDR3 in DNA: TGTGCCAGCTCACCAAGTCAAGGGGCGGCCTACGAGCAGTACGTC.

This clone has just a few counts. This sequence joins TRBV7-8 and TRBJ1-2, with TRBD1 matching 7 bases. Trimming took 5 bases from V and 8 from J; bases not matched to a gene: 11. The CDR3 loop spans 14 amino acids. Germline assignment: CDR1 SGHVS and CDR2 FQNEAQ. The CDR3 loop reads CASSASTGMVGYTF. The CDR3 bases are TGTGCCAGCAGCGCGTCGACAGGGATGGTAGGCTACACCTTC.

This chain joins TRBV6-5 and TRBJ1-1, with D hard to call. The V end was cut by 6 bases, the J end by 11 bases, with 13 bases between. The CDR3 is 11 amino acids. Per germline, CDR1 MNHEY and CDR2 SVGAGI. CDR3 in amino acids: CASRGRARAFF. For the CDR3, the DNA is TGTGCCAGCAGGGGGAGGGCCAGGGCTTTCTTT.

V is TRBV11-3 and J is TRBJ2-7; no firm D call. CDR1 is SGHNT and CDR2 is YENEEA in the germline V gene. The V and J ends lost 1 base and 0 bases respectively, with 7 bases between them. The CDR3 totals 14 residues. The CDR3 spells CASSLVSSSYEQYV. CDR3 DNA: TGTGCCAGCAGCTTAGTGTCTAGCTCCTACGAGCAGTACGTC.

V usage is TRBV3-1 (or the pseudogene TRBV3-2) and J usage is TRBJ1-5; D is unresolved. This CDR3 spans 13 amino acids. The germline V and J ends were trimmed by 4 bases and 3 bases, with 7 bases remaining between them. Germline-derived CDR1 and CDR2 are LGHDT and YNNKEL (reference sequence). The CDR3 DNA reads as TGTGCCAGCAGCCGCGGGGACAATCAGCCCCAGCATTTT. Protein: CASSRGDNQPQHF.

V is TRBV27 and J is TRBJ1-2; possibly TRBD1 for D (6 bases). This CDR3 region has 13 residues. From germline, CDR1 is MNHEY and CDR2 SMNVEV (reference sequence). With 5 bases removed from V and 7 bases from J, the gap between germline ends came to 14 bases. The CDR3: CASSANRVLGYTF. CDR3 sequence (DNA): TGTGCCAGCAGTGCTAACAGGGTTCTTGGCTACACCTTC.

The chain couples TRBV3-1 (or the pseudogene TRBV3-2) to TRBJ1-5; possibly TRBD1 for D (5 bases). With 4 bases removed from V and 9 bases from J, the gap between germline ends came to 16 bases. CDR3 size: 14 residues. Per the germline V gene, CDR1 is LGHDT and CDR2 is YNNKEL (reference sequence). CDR3 in DNA: TGTGCCAGCAGCCCTCGGGGGAGCGCGGGGCCCCAGCATTTT. As protein: CASSPRGSAGPQHF.

In its sample, this clone was seen once. The rearrangement uses TRBV7-3 and TRBJ2-5; D is unresolved. The V and J ends lost 4 bases and 4 bases respectively, with 16 bases between them. Germline V gives CDR1 SGHTA, CDR2 FQGTGA. This CDR3 spans 15 amino acids. This CDR3 is CASSSAPGGSETQYF. CDR3 in DNA: TGTGCCAGCAGCTCTGCCCCAGGTGGGTCAGAGACCCAGTACTTC. The entire variable domain, with the rest obtained from reference TRBV7-3 and TRBJ2-5, is as follows: GAGVSQTPSNKVTEKGKYVELRCDPISGHTALYWYRQSLGQGPEFLIYFQGTGAADDSGLPNDRFFAVRPEGSVSTLKIQRTERGDSAVYLCASSSAPGGSETQYFGPGTRLLVL.

The genes are TRBV20-1 and TRBJ2-1; 7 bases line up with TRBD2. Germline trimming cut 3 bases from V and 4 bases from J; bases unmatched to any gene: 12. The CDR3 is 16 amino acids. Germline V lookup: CDR1 DFQATT, CDR2 SNEGSKA (reference sequence). This chain's CDR3 is CSASSPAVGGYNEQFF. CDR3 nucleotide sequence: TGCAGTGCTAGTTCCCCGGCGGTCGGGGGGTACAATGAGCAGTTCTTC.

V and J are TRBV25-1 and TRBJ2-5; TRBD1 matches at 9 bases. V was pared by 3 bases and J by 5 bases, with 10 bases of the junction left unmatched. Per the germline V gene, CDR1 is MGHDK and CDR2 is SYGVNS. The CDR3 sequence is 16 residues long. This CDR3 reads CASSDFIGQGSETQYF. DNA of the CDR3: TGTGCCAGCAGTGATTTCATTGGACAGGGGAGTGAGACCCAGTACTTC.

V and J are TRBV19 and TRBJ1-1, with TRBD1 matching over 9 bases. This CDR3 spans 13 amino acids. CDR1 and CDR2 from the germline V gene are LNHDA and SQIVND (reference sequence). Losses at the gene ends were 7 bases for V and 8 bases for J; bases not matched to a gene: 8. The CDR3 DNA follows: TGTGCCAGTAAGGGACAGGGCATCACCGAAGCTTTCTTT. It translates to CASKGQGITEAFF.

V is TRBV11-2 and J is TRBJ2-5; D may be TRBD2 (7 bases). Per germline, CDR1 SGHAT and CDR2 FQNNGV. This CDR3 has 15 residues. Deletions cut 5 bases from V and 1 base from J, with 14 bases between. CDR3 nucleotides: TGTGCCAGCAGCCCTGGGGGGGGCTCCCAAGAGACCCAGTACTTC. Its translation: CASSPGGGSQETQYF. The whole variable domain, remainder taken from reference TRBV11-2 and TRBJ2-5, is EAGVAQSPRYKIIEKRQSVAFWCNPISGHATLYWYQQILGQGPKLLIQFQNNGVVDDSQLPKDRFSAERLKGVDSTLKIQPAKLEDSAVYLCASSPGGGSQETQYFGPGTRLLVL.

This rearrangement joins TRBV18 to TRBJ1-1, with a tentative D call TRBD1 (5 bases). The CDR3 runs to 14 residues. Germline V gives CDR1 KGHSH, CDR2 LQKENI. Trimming removed 3 bases at V and 6 bases at J, with 14 bases between. DNA for the CDR3: TGTGCCAGCTCACCGAGACCGGACAAAGCTGAAGCTTTCTTT. It yields the protein CASSPRPDKAEAFF. The complete variable domain, with remaining parts taken from reference TRBV18 and TRBJ1-1, reads NAGVMQNPRHLVRRRGQEARLRCSPMKGHSHVYWYRQLPEEGLKFMVYLQKENIIDESGMPKERFSAEFPKEGPSILRIQQVVRGDSAAYFCASSPRPDKAEAFFGQGTRLTVV.

The rearrangement joins TRBV29-1 to TRBJ2-1, with D possibly matching TRBD2 (6 bases). V dropped 0 bases and J dropped 0 bases, with 12 bases sitting between them. From germline, CDR1 is SQVTM and CDR2 ANQGSEA. The CDR3 is made up of 16 amino acids. This CDR3 is CSVEDRDLSSYNEQFF. The CDR3 nucleotides are TGCAGCGTTGAAGACCGGGACTTGAGCTCCTACAATGAGCAGTTCTTC.

The chain uses TRBV6-5 and TRBJ1-1; the match to TRBD1 covers 9 bases. The CDR3 length is 14 residues. The trim removed 6 bases at V and 5 bases at J, leaving 7 bases unmatched. CDR1 is MNHEY, CDR2 SVGAGI, per germline. The CDR3 sequence: CASRAGTGRTEAFF. CDR3 DNA sequence: TGTGCCAGCAGGGCCGGGACAGGGAGGACTGAAGCTTTCTTT.

The J gene is TRBJ2-7, the V gene TRBV2; D possibly corresponds to TRBD1 (5 bases). V was clipped by 6 bases and J by 13 bases, with 22 bases between them. The germline gives CDR1 SNHLY, CDR2 FYNNEI. The CDR3 covers 13 residues. The CDR3 loop reads CASSGSGKGSVYF. For the CDR3, the DNA is TGTGCCAGCAGCGGGTCAGGCAAGGGGTCTGTTTACTTC.

The CDR3 loop is CASSLRGASSYNEQFF. The CDR3 coding sequence is TGTGCCAGCAGTCTCAGGGGCGCAAGCTCCTACAATGAGCAGTTCTTC. The V and J genes are TRBV27 and TRBJ2-1; D possibly corresponds to TRBD1 (6 bases). Trimming shortened V by 5 bases and J by 0 bases, and 14 bases separated the two germline ends. Germline assignment: CDR1 MNHEY and CDR2 SMNVEV (reference sequence). The CDR3 runs 16 residues.

The CDR3 DNA reads TGTGCCAGCACCCTGGGGGCGGTGGATGAGCAGTTCTTC. The encoded protein is CASTLGAVDEQFF. The chain employs TRBV5-5 and TRBJ2-1; a possible D gene is TRBD1 (6 bases). The CDR3 is 13 amino acids. Trimming took 6 bases from V and 8 from J, leaving 15 bases between them. Germline CDR1 SGHKS, CDR2 YYEKEE (reference sequence).

Comment on this clone: An end of the junction does not agree with germline; a read error may underlie this. The rearrangement links TRBV7-7 to TRBJ2-1; 14 bases fit TRBD2. The CDR3 is made up of 16 amino acids. In germline, CDR1 is SSHAT, CDR2 FNYEAQ (reference sequence). CDR3 sequence (DNA): TGTGCTAGCAGCCCAGCCGGACTAGCGGGAGGTCGTGAGCAGTTCTTC. Protein sequence: CASSPAGLAGGREQFF.

The rearrangement links TRBV28 to TRBJ2-7, with D possibly being TRBD1 (7 bases). This CDR3 contains 13 residues. CDR1 is MDHEN, CDR2 SYDVKM, per germline. Trimming shortened V by 10 bases and J by 6 bases, and 19 bases separated the two germline ends. The CDR3 loop is CATCRGDVCEQYF. The CDR3 nucleotides read TGTGCCACATGCAGGGGGGATGTATGCGAGCAGTACTTC.

The rearrangement uses TRBV7-8 and TRBJ1-4; 7 nucleotides match TRBD1. Germline V CDR1 and CDR2: SGHVS, FQNEAQ. There are 15 residues in the CDR3. J was trimmed by 4 bases and V by 5 bases; bases with no gene match: 7. In nucleotides, the CDR3 is TGTGCCAGCAGCGCGAACAGGGGCCTTAATGAAAAACTGTTTTTT. It is translated as CASSANRGLNEKLFF.

The gene calls are TRBV24-1 and TRBJ2-2; TRBD1 matches at 7 bases. CDR1 KGHDR and CDR2 SFDVKD come from the germline V gene. V dropped 2 bases and J dropped 5; count of bases not matched to a gene: 7. This CDR3 spans 16 amino acids. CDR3 protein: CATSDSRQGRTGELFF. CDR3 sequence (DNA): TGTGCCACCAGTGATTCCCGACAGGGAAGGACCGGGGAGCTGTTTTTT.

The chain joins TRBV5-1 to TRBJ2-1; 7 nucleotides line up with TRBD2. CDR1 is SGHRS and CDR2 is YFSETQ in the germline V gene. J lost 6 bases, V lost 5 bases, and 14 bases had no gene match. The CDR3 is made up of 16 amino acids. CDR3 DNA sequence: TGCGCCAGCAGTTTAGGGGCGGGAGCCTTCATCAATGAGCAGTTCTTC. Translated, it gives CASSLGAGAFINEQFF.

The chain combines TRBV7-2 with TRBJ2-2; 9 nucleotides line up with TRBD2. V was pared by 4 bases and J by 4 bases, with 7 bases of the junction left unmatched. Germline CDR1 is SGHTA and CDR2 is FQGNSA. The CDR3 sequence is 16 residues long. The CDR3 DNA reads TGTGCCAGCAGCTGGGGCGGGAGGGCGATCACCGGGGAGCTGTTTTTT. As protein: CASSWGGRAITGELFF.

The gene calls are TRBV7-8 and TRBJ1-6; TRBD1 matches 10 bases. Germline-derived CDR1 and CDR2 are SGHVS and FQNEAQ. CDR3 size: 16 residues. V shed 5 bases, J shed 9 bases, and the junction held 10 bases outside the gene matches. The CDR3 DNA is TGTGCCAGCAGCGACCGGGACAGGGGTTTGAGTTCACCCCTCCACTTT. The encoded protein is CASSDRDRGLSSPLHF.

V usage is TRBV3-1 (or the pseudogene TRBV3-2) and J usage is TRBJ2-1; TRBD2 matches at 14 bases. Germline CDR1 and CDR2: LGHDT and YNNKEL (reference sequence). The trim removed 4 bases at V and 8 bases at J, leaving 7 bases unmatched. There are 16 residues in the CDR3. CDR3 nucleotides: TGTGCCAGCAGCCGAAGGGGGACTAGCGGGAGCGATGAGCAGTTCTTC. Its protein product is CASSRRGTSGSDEQFF.

V gene TRBV11-3 combines with J gene TRBJ2-6, with D unclear. V lost 4 bases and J lost 3, with 4 bases in between. The germline CDR1 and CDR2 sequences are SGHNT and YENEEA. The CDR3 contains 13 residues. The CDR3 DNA follows: TGTGCCAGCAGCTCGGGTGGGGCCAACGTCCTGACTTTC. It encodes CASSSGGANVLTF.

The chain is built from TRBV19 and TRBJ2-3, with TRBD2 identical over 7 bases. J gave up 6 bases and V 0 bases, and 12 bases lay outside the gene matches. Per germline, CDR1 LNHDA and CDR2 SQIVND (reference sequence). The CDR3 is made up of 17 amino acids. The CDR3 DNA reads TGTGCCAGTAGTATAGATTACAGCGGGAAGGGATCGGATACGCAGTATTTT. This translates into CASSIDYSGKGSDTQYF.

This clone was detected only a few times. Distinct nucleotide sequences in the sample also encode this CDR3. The rearrangement uses TRBV9 and TRBJ1-3; no clear D. Germline V gene data show CDR1 as SGDLS and CDR2 as YYNGEE. The CDR3 spans 13 residues. Deletions cut 3 bases from V and 1 base from J, with 5 bases between. CDR3 bases: TGTGCCAGCAGCGCCAATTCTGGAAACACCATATATTTT. Its translation: CASSANSGNTIYF.

The V gene is TRBV9, the J gene TRBJ1-1; the D gene is possibly TRBD1 (5 bases). The CDR3 extends over 15 amino acids. V shed 2 bases and J shed 1 base, with 12 bases lying between them. From germline, CDR1 is SGDLS and CDR2 YYNGEE. The DNA for the CDR3 is TGTGCCAGCAGCGTTCTTGGGGCTAGGAACACTGAAGCTTTCTTT. It encodes CASSVLGARNTEAFF.

V usage is TRBV6-1 and J usage is TRBJ2-6; maybe TRBD1 (6 bases). This CDR3 is 20 amino acids long. The V gene lost 0 bases and the J gene lost 1 base, with 19 bases spanning the gap. CDR1 is MNHNS, CDR2 SASEGT, per germline. The CDR3 DNA is TGTGCCAGCAGTGAAGCCAGCTTTCAGGGGTTGAGGTCTGGGGCCAACGTCCTGACTTTC. Amino acid sequence: CASSEASFQGLRSGANVLTF.

The chain has TRBV4-3 and TRBJ1-5; 8 nucleotides match TRBD1. CDR3 size: 16 residues. V was pared by 0 bases and J by 5 bases, with 6 bases of the junction left unmatched. CDR1 is LGHNA, CDR2 YSLEER, per germline. As DNA, the CDR3 is TGCGCCAGCAGCCAAGATCCAGGGGGCAAGTATCAGCCCCAGCATTTT. Its protein is CASSQDPGGKYQPQHF.